The sequence of this T cell receptor beta chain was determined in a study of identical twins (dated by TCRdb to between 2015 and 2016). About the study as a whole: To test whether fetal clonotypes persist, the study used deep sequencing on TCR alpha and beta repertoires from monozygotic twins, unrelated adults of various ages, and cord blood. To rule out contamination, replicate twin experiments were performed at different times with different library preparation protocols. The study at large found these results: Zero-insertion analyses could be partly confounded by invariant T cells such as MAIT and iNKT, though diverse VJ usage argued against such confounding for most clonotypes. Fewer insertions were carried by abundant cord blood beta clonotypes; a weaker similar trend was observed in young adult naive repertoires, while no such trend was observed in memory repertoires. Recombination models systematically underestimated out-of-frame TCR alpha sharing in monozygotic twins but agreed with sharing between unrelated individuals. Because the same donors could not be followed over many years, the conclusions relied on cross-sectional statistical analysis. The excess sharing between twins in beta out-of-frame sequences was weaker because fewer shared sequences reduced the signal-to-noise ratio. Compared with coincidental sharing between unrelated individuals, out-of-frame TCR alpha sequences shared between twins had an excess of sequences with low generation probability.

Libraries were constructed by 5' RACE. TCRdb lists the instrument as Illumina HiSeq 2000. Template switching introduced a universal primer binding site; the final cDNA contained a unique molecular identifier, enabling accurate counting of TCR cDNA molecules. Specific primers in the conserved constant-segment region were used to synthesize first-strand cDNA for TCR alpha and beta chains. To control for contamination, every cDNA library carried two barcodes: a SMART-Mk sample barcode plus Illumina barcodes. Two successive PCR steps introduced TruSeq adapter sequences along with Illumina sample barcodes. TCR alpha and beta cDNA libraries were sequenced on the Illumina HiSeq platform with custom primers. The original methods were these. MiGEC processed the raw reads to extract unique molecular identifiers, while MiXCR was used to determine the CDR3 positions. Recombination models were inferred per individual with the repgenHMM and IGoR tools using an EM algorithm. The tcR package in R was used for shared clonotype analysis, with sharing normalized by the product of cloneset sizes. Out-of-frame nonproductive sequences were analyzed to study raw recombination free of thymic and clonal selection effects. TCRdb applied fastp at Q25 and MiXCR to the public reads, then kept only in-frame beta chains. Every entry covers one CDR3 protein and lists the most common genes and DNA from its rows. TCRdb assigned the V and J calls; the authors' analysis was not used. The sample table contains approximately 230,000 distinct CDR3 sequences; only one count was recorded for over 5.5% of them. The ten largest clonotypes hold approximately 15% of the sample.

Every donor in the study was a healthy Caucasian. Three pairs of female monozygotic twins, all aged about 18 to 30 years, were included in the twin cohort. Positive isolation kits from Invitrogen were used to isolate CD4+ and CD8+ T cell populations. Many counts were recorded for this clonotype. Its specific antigen is unknown. Per-nucleotide qualities are absent, and no much larger clonotype sits a single base away. Looking up the germline V gene yields CDR1 SGHVS and CDR2 FQNEAQ. Between the V and J ends, shortened by 3 bases and 8 bases respectively, the junction contains 13 bases. Its CDR3 holds 14 amino acids, cysteine through phenylalanine. Here the CDR3 DNA is all that survives: 42 bases in frame from base 1. These same data were also listed under a study on T cells expressing NK-cell markers. Reported in the second study: About 8 donors provided sorted CD3+CD56+NKG2C+, CD3+CD56+NKG2C- and CD3+CD56-NKG2C+ T-cell subsets, whose TCR beta-chain repertoires were profiled. Of the eight sequenced donors, seven were found to be HCMV-seropositive and one was found to be HCMV-seronegative. To restrict sorting to alphabetaTCR-expressing T cells, an anti-gammadeltaTCR antibody was added in several experiments. In six donors, the dominant CD3+CD56+NKG2C+ clonotypes were among the top 10 CD8+ clonotypes and accounted for about 1.0-7.5% of CD8+ T cells. Those dominant clonotypes were again the most abundant among CD3+CD56-NKG2C+ cells in a few donors, at roughly 25-60.1%. Whether the expanded NKG2C-expressing T cell clones were specific for HCMV antigens was left unclear. All eight donors whose samples were sequenced were randomly selected healthy volunteers, three of them men and five women. A commercial ELISA kit detecting HCMV-specific IgG in serum was used to determine HCMV serostatus. MIGEC was used to demultiplex reads and group the reads by UMI, and MiTCR was used to assemble and quantify clonotypes. To exclude erroneous sequences, only TCR cDNA sequences supported by at least two reads were retained. Downstream repertoire analysis used the tcR package, and clonotypes were matched across fractions by CDR3 nucleotide sequence plus V segment. Antigen specificity was annotated against VDJdb with VDJmatch, allowing one amino acid substitution in CDR3.

This receptor chain uses TRBV7-8 and TRBJ1-4; no D segment can be confidently identified. The receptor's source is a woman under 30 in good health. What was sequenced was CD8+ T cells sorted from blood. The CDR3 reads as follows: CASSFPGLGEKLFF. The DNA is TGTGCCAGCAGCTTTCCCGGACTTGGGGAAAAACTGTTTTTT.